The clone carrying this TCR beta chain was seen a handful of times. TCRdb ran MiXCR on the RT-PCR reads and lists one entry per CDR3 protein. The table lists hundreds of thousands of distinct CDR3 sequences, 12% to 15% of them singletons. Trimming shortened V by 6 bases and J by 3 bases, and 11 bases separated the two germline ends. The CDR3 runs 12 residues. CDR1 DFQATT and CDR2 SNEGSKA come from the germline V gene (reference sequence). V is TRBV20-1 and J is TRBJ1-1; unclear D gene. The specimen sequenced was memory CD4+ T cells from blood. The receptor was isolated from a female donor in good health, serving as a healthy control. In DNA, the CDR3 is TGCAGTGCCCCAGAGGGATACACTGAAGCTTTCTTT. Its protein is CSAPEGYTEAFF.